The 2 T cell receptor beta chains in this list originate from one sample, sequenced in a study. TCRdb ran MiXCR on the reads and lists one entry per CDR3 protein. This table holds about 7,100 distinct CDR3 sequences, roughly a third found once. Sequences were obtained from blood. These receptors were collected from a human donor.

This clonotype is judged medium-sized (0.01 to 0.1%). This chain links TRBV30 with TRBJ2-2; 8 bases fit TRBD2. This CDR3 is built from 15 residues. Trimming cost V 2 bases and J 3 bases; bases outside gene matches: 5. CDR1 is GTSNPN, CDR2 SVGIG, per germline (reference sequence). For the CDR3, the DNA is TGTGCCTGGAGTACCAGCGGGAGAGACACCGGGGAGCTGTTTTTT. This translates into CAWSTSGRDTGELFF.

This clonotype is medium-sized. The rearrangement links TRBV20-1 to TRBJ2-1; possibly TRBD1 or TRBD2 for D (5 bases each). Germline CDR1 DFQATT, CDR2 SNEGSKA (reference sequence). V was shortened by 4 bases and J by 9 bases, with 13 bases between the two germline ends. The CDR3 has 12 amino acids. CDR3 amino acids: CSAIQRGIEQFF. The CDR3 DNA reads TGCAGTGCTATCCAGAGGGGAATTGAGCAGTTCTTC.